This T cell receptor beta chain was profiled in a study of neoadjuvant anti-PD-1 for oral cavity cancer. Cohort: HPV-negative, locally advanced oral cavity squamous cell carcinoma patients. Sequencing was performed with immunoSEQ multiplex PCR; in TCRdb, only in-frame clones are kept and a portion is missing. The sample shows 15,000 or so clones, about 60% of them seen only once. Concerning this clone: Its antigen remains unknown.

The CDR3 is made up of 12 amino acids. In germline, CDR1 is GTSNPN, CDR2 SVGIG (reference sequence). V was clipped by 1 base and J by 5 bases, with 9 bases between them. General observations from the study: With three patients per group, TCR findings need larger cohorts.

The receptor's source is a person between 40 and 79 years old with oral cavity squamous cell carcinoma. The material sequenced was PBMCs, taken before nivolumab (anti-PD-1) treatment. The rearrangement uses TRBV30 and TRBJ2-7; tentative D call: TRBD2 (6 bases). CDR3 amino acids: CAWSGGGNEQYF. CDR3 nucleotide sequence: TGTGCCTGGAGTGGAGGCGGGAACGAGCAGTACTTC. The full variable domain, with the rest looked up from reference TRBV30 and TRBJ2-7, is SQTIHQWPATLVQPVGSPLSLECTVEGTSNPNLYWYRQAAGRGLQLLFYSVGIGQISSEVPQNLSASRPQDRQFILSSKKLLLSDSGFYLCAWSGGGNEQYFGPGTRLTVT.